The 21 T cell receptor beta chains reported below all come from one sample, sequenced in a study of tumor-infiltrating lymphocytes in primary liver carcinoma. Synthesis of TCR beta cDNA was carried out from approximately 0.55 ug total RNA with a constant-region primer. It was through three nested multiplex PCR rounds of slightly modified ARM-PCR that TCR beta libraries arose. Researchers ran the first two PCR rounds for roughly 10 cycles each with TRBV1-TRBV30 forward primers and a C-beta reverse primer. TCRdb re-called the multiplex PCR reads with MiXCR, one entry per CDR3 protein. The sample carries just over 300,000 distinct CDR3 sequences, approximately 54% recorded once. Alongside blood RNA obtained from unsorted whole blood, germline DNA was also extracted. What was sequenced was peripheral blood. These receptors all come from a woman aged 30 to 39 with primary liver carcinoma and hepatitis B virus infection.

The rearrangement uses TRBV12-3 or TRBV12-4 and TRBJ2-7, with a tentative D call TRBD1 (6 bases). The CDR3 loop spans 13 amino acids. Trimming pared 10 bases from V and 5 bases from J, leaving 18 bases between. Here the CDR3 DNA reads TGTGCCACTAAAGAGGCAGGGGTTAACGAGCAGTACTTC. Amino acids: CATKEAGVNEQYF.

The chain is built from TRBV6-6 and TRBJ1-5, with D possibly matching TRBD1 (6 bases). The CDR3 consists of 15 residues. Germline loops: CDR1 MNHNY, CDR2 SVGAGI (reference sequence). V shed 7 bases and J shed 2 bases, with 15 bases lying between them. CDR3 DNA: TGTGCCAGCATTCTAAGGGGGGTGGGCAATCAGCCCCAGCATTTT. Translating gives CASILRGVGNQPQHF.

Regarding this clonotype: This likely comes from a read error, as the CDR3 has no conserved phenylalanine or tryptophan at its end. This rearrangement joins TRBV11-2 to TRBJ2-3, with no clear D. The DNA end is more similar to TRBJ1-5, so the J call may be wrong. The CDR3 is made up of 16 amino acids. The germline V gene encodes CDR1 SGHAT and CDR2 FQNNGV. This CDR3 reads CASSFVLGRRTDTQHY. The CDR3 DNA reads as TGTGCCAGCAGCTTCGTACTAGGCAGGCGCACAGATACGCAGCATTAT.

A note on this clonotype: This sequence may be a read error, since a much larger clone differs from it by one base. The chain is built from TRBV29-1 and TRBJ2-7, with 12 nucleotides matching TRBD1. Germline V lookup: CDR1 SQVTM, CDR2 ANQGSEA. The CDR3 has 12 residues. The CDR3 DNA follows: TGCAGCGGGGGACAGGGGGCGGACGAGCGGTACTTC. This codes for CSGGQGADERYF.

With respect to this clonotype: This may stem from a read error, because a much larger clone lies one nucleotide away. This is likely a read error, given that the CDR3 carries no conserved phenylalanine or tryptophan at its end. CDR3 nucleotides: TGCAGCGCCGGATCCCAAGAGACCCAGTACCTC. Translated, it gives CSAGSQETQYL. This sequence joins TRBV29-1 and TRBJ2-5; D is unclear. V was cut by 7 bases and J by 1 base, with 7 bases left in between. CDR3 length: 11 amino acids. CDR1 and CDR2 (germline): SQVTM, ANQGSEA.

Comment on this clonotype: Possible read error: a much larger clone is one base away. This chain links TRBV5-4 with TRBJ1-2, with D perhaps TRBD1 (6 bases). Per germline, CDR1 SGHNT and CDR2 YYREEE (reference sequence). Trimming took 4 bases from V and 12 from J, leaving 22 bases between them. CDR3 size: 14 residues. CDR3 in amino acids: CASSRQGVIGGHTF. DNA of the CDR3: TGTGCCAGCAGCCGGCAGGGAGTAATTGGGGGCCACACCTTC.

In the case of this clonotype: Since a much larger clone is just one base distant, this may be a read error. The CDR3 does not end in the conserved phenylalanine or tryptophan, so this is likely a read error. V gene TRBV6-1 combines with J gene TRBJ2-1; D is undetermined. Trimming stripped 3 bases from V and 5 bases from J, with 11 bases between. The CDR3 consists of 14 residues. Germline loops: CDR1 MNHNS, CDR2 SASEGT. The CDR3 loop reads CASSDEYRNNEQFC. In DNA form, the CDR3 reads TGTGCCAGCAGTGATGAATACCGCAACAATGAGCAGTTCTGC.

As to this clonotype: Germline and junction disagree at one end, which may indicate a read error. V and J are TRBV9 and TRBJ2-2; D may be TRBD1 or TRBD2 (6 bases each). In germline, CDR1 is SGDLS, CDR2 YYNGEE. CDR3 size: 15 residues. The CDR3 reads CASSPTPLGGGELCF. CDR3 sequence (DNA): TGTGCCAGCAGCCCCACCCCACTCGGGGGCGGGGAGCTGTGTTTT. The entire variable domain, with the rest obtained from reference TRBV9 and TRBJ2-2, is as follows: DSGVTQTPKHLITATGQRVTLRCSPRSGDLSVYWYQQSLDQGLQFLIQYYNGEERAKGNILERFSAQQFPDLHSELNLSSLELGDSALYFCASSPTPLGGGELCFGEGSRLTVL.

About this clonotype: At one of its ends the junction is not consistent with the germline gene, which may arise from a read error. V is TRBV5-6 and J is TRBJ1-1; D possibly corresponds to TRBD1 (6 bases). Germline lookup yields CDR1 SGHDT and CDR2 YYEEEE. This CDR3 region has 13 residues. The CDR3 sequence: CASMDRMNTEVFF. DNA of the CDR3: TGTGCCAGCATGGACAGAATGAACACTGAAGTTTTCTTT.

Regarding this clonotype: This may stem from a read error, because a much larger clone lies one nucleotide away. The chain uses TRBV6-1 and TRBJ1-2; D is perhaps TRBD1 (6 bases). CDR1 and CDR2 from the germline V gene are MNHNS and SASEGT. The CDR3 extends over 15 amino acids. The CDR3 is CASRSRSTGNYVYTF. The CDR3 DNA reads TGTGCCAGCAGATCGAGATCGACAGGAAACTATGTCTACACCTTC.

As to this clonotype: A much larger clone lies a single base off, so this may be a read error. The V gene is TRBV11-2, the J gene TRBJ2-3, with unresolved D. CDR1 is SGHAT, CDR2 FQNNGV, per germline. The CDR3 is made up of 14 amino acids. V shed 5 bases and J shed 3 bases, with 12 bases lying between them. CDR3 in DNA: TGTGCCAGCAGCCCGAGCCAATTTACAGATACGCAGTATTTT. Its protein is CASSPSQFTDTQYF. Full variable domain (missing parts from reference TRBV11-2 and TRBJ2-3): EAGVAQSPRYKIIEKRQSVAFWCNPISGHATLYWYQQILGQGPKLLIQFQNNGVVDDSQLPKDRFSAERLKGVDSTLKIQPAKLEDSAVYLCASSPSQFTDTQYFGPGTRLTVL.

This chain joins TRBV4-1 and TRBJ1-5; 9 bases map to TRBD1. Germline V lookup: CDR1 MGHRA, CDR2 YSYEKL. The CDR3 covers 16 residues. V trimming: 0 bases; J trimming: 7 bases; junction bases outside the gene matches: 7. The CDR3 region is CASSQDSNRGLQPQHF. In DNA form, the CDR3 reads TGCGCCAGCAGCCAAGATAGTAACAGGGGGCTGCAGCCCCAGCATTTT.

This clonotype appeared a few times. One end of the junction is discordant with germline, which a read error may explain. This chain links TRBV5-4 with TRBJ1-1; D possibly corresponds to TRBD1 (6 bases). CDR1 is SGHNT and CDR2 is YYREEE in the germline V gene (reference sequence). CDR3 size: 14 residues. CDR3: CASSLERGDTEVFF. Here the CDR3 DNA reads TGTGCCAGCAGCTTGGAAAGAGGGGACACTGAAGTTTTCTTT.

This clonotype turned up a few times. This chain joins TRBV7-8 and TRBJ2-3, with TRBD2 matching 10 bases. This CDR3 spans 17 amino acids. With 1 base clipped from V and 2 bases from J, the junction kept 6 bases outside the gene matches. The germline CDR1 and CDR2 sequences are SGHVS and FQNEAQ. The CDR3 DNA follows: TGTGCCAGCAGCTTAGACCAAGCGGGAGGGGTCACAGATACGCAGTATTTT. The encoded protein is CASSLDQAGGVTDTQYF.

The table lists this clonotype with a count of one. With a much larger clone just one base away, this may be a read error. The rearrangement joins TRBV12-3 or TRBV12-4 to TRBJ2-5, with 8 bases fitting TRBD2. This CDR3 has 13 residues. The CDR3 coding sequence is TGTGCCAGCAGTGGACTAGCAGGGGAGACCCATTACTTC. The encoded protein is CASSGLAGETHYF.

This clonotype occurred a few times. A much larger clone sits a single nucleotide away, making a read error possible. V and J are TRBV4-2 and TRBJ2-3; 7 nucleotides match TRBD2. V was pared by 0 bases and J by 4 bases, with 7 bases of the junction left unmatched. The CDR3 contains 16 residues. CDR1 and CDR2 (germline): LGHNA, YNFKEQ. In DNA form, the CDR3 reads TGTGCCAGCAGCCAAGAACTAGCGTCCAACGCAGATACGCAGTATTTT. Translation: CASSQELASNADTQYF.

V is TRBV6-2 or TRBV6-3 and J is TRBJ2-1, with TRBD2 matching over 7 bases. J was trimmed by 8 bases and V by 5 bases; bases with no gene match: 6. From germline, CDR1 is MNHEY and CDR2 SVGEGT. This CDR3 has 13 amino acids. This CDR3 is CASSPGGSDEQFF. In nucleotides, the CDR3 is TGTGCCAGCAGTCCCGGGGGGAGCGATGAGCAGTTCTTC.

Turning to this clonotype: Possible read error: a much larger clone is one base away. The rearrangement joins TRBV12-3 or TRBV12-4 to TRBJ2-3; D unclear. The CDR3 runs 11 residues. CDR3 amino acids: CASSPADAQYF. The CDR3 DNA is TGTGCCAGCTCTCCCGCAGATGCGCAGTATTTT.

Regarding this clonotype: Because it lacks the conserved phenylalanine or tryptophan at the end, this CDR3 is likely a read error. The V call is TRBV11-2, the J call TRBJ1-3; D not resolved. Looked up from germline, CDR1 is SGHAT and CDR2 is FQNNGV. The CDR3 covers 15 residues. The CDR3 DNA reads as TGTGCCAGTAGCTTAGTCCGGGGTACAGAAAACACCATATATTCT. Protein product: CASSLVRGTENTIYS.

V and J are TRBV7-2 and TRBJ1-2; 7 bases are shared with TRBD1. The CDR3 loop spans 13 amino acids. Germline CDR1 SGHTA, CDR2 FQGNSA. V lost 5 bases and J lost 7; bases outside the gene matches: 7. CDR3 DNA sequence: TGTGCCAGCAGCCCCGGACAGGCCTCTGGCTACACCTTC. Translated: CASSPGQASGYTF.

Comment on this clonotype: One end of the junction does not line up with germline, which may come from a read error. V is TRBV11-2 and J is TRBJ1-2; D unresolved. The CDR3 has 14 amino acids. The germline CDR1 and CDR2 sequences are SGHAT and FQNNGV. The CDR3 sequence is CAISSTAMTYGYTF. For the CDR3, the DNA is TGTGCCATCAGCTCAACAGCTATGACCTATGGCTACACCTTC.